The clone carrying this T cell receptor beta chain was picked up many times. Its target is not known. Time point meaning: patch test 2, 6 weeks after DPC sensitization. Treatment noted: therapeutic diphenylcyclopropenone sensitization with weekly scalp DPC. In every case, blood was obtained before the patch test was applied. This specimen comes from a study of human T cells and chemical hapten exposure. In TCRdb, the RACE reads were re-called with MiXCR into one record per CDR3 protein. The data show over 100,000 distinct CDR3 sequences, with 9% to 9.5% seen just once and 2.5% to 3.5% held by the top ten. In germline, CDR1 is DFQATT, CDR2 SNEGSKA (reference sequence). This CDR3 has 11 amino acids. Trimming cost V 0 bases and J 6 bases, with 6 bases left between them. Study observations and caveats: Against controls, expanded TCRs gave rise to significantly more large CDR3 similarity clusters.

The TCR was taken from a woman between 40 and 55 years old with alopecia areata. Some clones in this sample may be carry-over from other donors' samples. The gene calls are TRBV20-1 and TRBJ2-7; D is uncertain. The sequenced sample was whole blood, obtained in connection with sensitization to the hapten diphenylcyclopropenone (DPC). The CDR3: CSARDWREQYF. The CDR3 nucleotides are TGCAGTGCTAGAGATTGGCGCGAGCAGTACTTC.